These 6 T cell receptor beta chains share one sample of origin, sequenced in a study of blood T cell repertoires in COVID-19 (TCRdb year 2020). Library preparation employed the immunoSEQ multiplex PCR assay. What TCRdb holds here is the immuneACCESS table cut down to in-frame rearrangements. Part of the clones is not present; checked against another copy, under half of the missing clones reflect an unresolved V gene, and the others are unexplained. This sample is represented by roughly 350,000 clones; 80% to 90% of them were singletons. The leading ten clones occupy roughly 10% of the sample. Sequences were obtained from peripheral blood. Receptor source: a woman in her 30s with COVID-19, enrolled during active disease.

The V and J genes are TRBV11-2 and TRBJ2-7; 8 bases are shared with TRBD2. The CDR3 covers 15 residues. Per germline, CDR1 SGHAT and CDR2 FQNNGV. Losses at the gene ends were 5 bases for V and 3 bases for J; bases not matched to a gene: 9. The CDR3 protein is CASSLRGAGVYEQYF. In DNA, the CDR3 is TGTGCCAGCAGCCTTCGCGGAGCGGGGGTCTACGAGCAGTACTTC.

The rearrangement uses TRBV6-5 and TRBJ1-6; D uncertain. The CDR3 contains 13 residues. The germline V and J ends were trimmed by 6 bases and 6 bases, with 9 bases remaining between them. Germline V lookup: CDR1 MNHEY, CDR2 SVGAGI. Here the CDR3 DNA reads TGTGCCAGCAGACCACAGCCTAATTCACCCCTCCACTTT. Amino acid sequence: CASRPQPNSPLHF.

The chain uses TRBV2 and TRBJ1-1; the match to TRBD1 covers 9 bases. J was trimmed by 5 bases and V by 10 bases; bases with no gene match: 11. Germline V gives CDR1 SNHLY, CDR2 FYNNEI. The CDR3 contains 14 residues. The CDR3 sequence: CATEGNRGQTEAFF. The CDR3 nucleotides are TGTGCCACCGAGGGAAACAGGGGGCAGACTGAAGCTTTCTTT.

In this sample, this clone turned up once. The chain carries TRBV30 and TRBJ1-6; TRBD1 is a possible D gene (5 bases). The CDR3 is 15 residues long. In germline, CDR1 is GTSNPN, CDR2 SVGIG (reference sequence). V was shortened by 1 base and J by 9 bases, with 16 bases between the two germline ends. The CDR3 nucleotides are TGTGCCTGGAGTGCAGGGAGGGGAGAGCGTTCACCCCTCCACTTT. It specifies CAWSAGRGERSPLHF.

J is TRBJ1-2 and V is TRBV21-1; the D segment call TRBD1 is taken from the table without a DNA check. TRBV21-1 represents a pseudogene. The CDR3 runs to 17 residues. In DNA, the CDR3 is TGTGCCAGCAGCAAAGAGTATAGGCAGGCCTCCCCTGTTGGCTACACCTTC. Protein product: CASSKEYRQASPVGYTF.

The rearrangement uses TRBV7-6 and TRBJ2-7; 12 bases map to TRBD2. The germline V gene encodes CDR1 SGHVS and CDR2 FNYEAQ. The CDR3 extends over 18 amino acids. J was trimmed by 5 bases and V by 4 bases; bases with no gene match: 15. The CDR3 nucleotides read TGTGCCAGCAGCTCGTCGGCGCTAGCGGGAGGGCCTGTCGACGAGCAGTACTTC. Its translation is CASSSSALAGGPVDEQYF.